The 21 T cell receptor beta chains below were found in one sample sequenced in a study of blood T cell repertoires in COVID-19. This table comes from immunoSEQ multiplex PCR, and its TCRdb copy is limited to in-frame clones, with some not included. The sample yields 220,000 or so clones, roughly 85% seen once. Material for sequencing was peripheral blood. Receptors originate from a man aged 45-65 years who had recovered from COVID-19.

The chain couples TRBV29-1 to TRBJ2-3; possibly TRBD2 for D (6 bases). Trimming took 6 bases from V and 0 from J, leaving 16 bases between them. The CDR3 totals 15 residues. Germline CDR1 is SQVTM and CDR2 is ANQGSEA. The CDR3 loop reads CSVSRGGSSTDTQYF. The CDR3 coding sequence is TGCAGCGTGAGCCGTGGGGGGTCTAGCACAGATACGCAGTATTTT.

The genes are TRBV5-8 and TRBJ2-7; 9 nucleotides line up with TRBD1. Germline V gives CDR1 SGHTS, CDR2 YDEGEE. The CDR3 has 15 amino acids. The ends lost 4 bases at V and 6 bases at J; junction bases unmatched: 11. The CDR3: CASSRTGTGTIEQYF. The DNA for the CDR3 is TGTGCCAGCAGCAGGACCGGGACAGGGACGATCGAGCAGTACTTC. The whole variable domain, filled in from reference TRBV5-8 and TRBJ2-7, reads EAGVTQSPTHLIKTRGQQATLRCSPISGHTSVYWYQQALGLGLQFLLWYDEGEERNRGNFPPRFSGRQFPNYSSELNVNALELEDSALYLCASSRTGTGTIEQYFGPGTRLTVT.

This sequence joins TRBV18 and TRBJ1-3; D is possibly TRBD1 (5 bases). The CDR3 extends over 15 amino acids. The ends were cut back, 2 bases at V and 7 bases at J, with 15 bases in the middle. Germline lookup yields CDR1 KGHSH and CDR2 LQKENI. The CDR3 is CASSPDSRSFNTIYF. CDR3 DNA: TGTGCCAGCTCACCAGACAGCAGGTCTTTTAACACCATATATTTT.

The rearrangement links TRBV11-2 to TRBJ1-6; TRBD1 matches at 8 bases. The CDR3 contains 16 residues. Trimming at V came to 4 bases and at J to 5 bases, leaving 7 bases not matched to a gene. Germline V gives CDR1 SGHAT, CDR2 FQNNGV. CDR3 sequence reads: CASSSQGARDNSPLHF. For the CDR3, the DNA is TGTGCCAGCAGCTCCCAGGGGGCCCGTGATAATTCACCCCTCCACTTT.

The J gene is TRBJ2-7, the V gene TRBV18; D possibly corresponds to TRBD2 (5 bases). CDR1 is KGHSH and CDR2 is LQKENI in the germline V gene. Trimming took off 6 bases at V and 2 bases at J, with 14 bases between the two ends. The CDR3 length is 14 residues. Written as DNA, the CDR3 is TGTGCCAGCTCCCCCGGGGTAGCGACCTACGAGCAGTACTTC. Protein sequence: CASSPGVATYEQYF.

The chain carries TRBV24-1 and TRBJ2-5, with a weak D call TRBD1 (5 bases). The CDR3 is 15 amino acids. V gave up 2 bases and J gave up 7 bases, with 16 bases separating them. Germline V gene data show CDR1 as KGHDR and CDR2 as SFDVKD. CDR3 region: CATSDSYQGYGTQYF. The CDR3 DNA follows: TGTGCCACCAGTGATTCCTATCAGGGCTATGGGACCCAGTACTTC.

This chain links TRBV24-1 with TRBJ2-3, with D perhaps TRBD2 (5 bases). Germline V lookup: CDR1 KGHDR, CDR2 SFDVKD. This CDR3 is 13 amino acids long. Trimming pared 3 bases from V and 3 bases from J, leaving 6 bases between. CDR3 sequence reads: CATSDTSTDTQYF. CDR3 bases: TGTGCCACCAGTGATACTAGTACAGATACGCAGTATTTT.

This CDR3 is CASSQDGRGRATGELFF. The CDR3 DNA follows: TGCGCCAGCAGCCAAGATGGGCGGGGGCGAGCCACCGGGGAGCTGTTTTTT. The V gene is TRBV4-1, the J gene TRBJ2-2; D possibly corresponds to TRBD2 (7 bases). The CDR3 is made up of 17 amino acids. Germline CDR1 and CDR2: MGHRA and YSYEKL. V lost 0 bases, J lost 4 bases, and 15 bases lay in between.

The genes are TRBV19 and TRBJ1-1; 7 bases are a match to TRBD1. Germline V lookup: CDR1 LNHDA, CDR2 SQIVND (reference sequence). The CDR3 covers 14 residues. Trimming took 7 bases from V and 1 from J; bases not matched to a gene: 6. The CDR3 loop reads CASKLGTENTEAFF. The CDR3 bases are TGTGCCAGTAAATTAGGGACAGAGAACACTGAAGCTTTCTTT.

The genes are TRBV19 and TRBJ1-2; the D is unclear. V lost 3 bases and J 8 bases, leaving 31 bases between the germline ends. Germline CDR1 reads LNHDA; CDR2 reads SQIVND (reference sequence). The CDR3 spans 19 residues. In DNA form, the CDR3 reads TGTGCCAGTAGTATTTCCGGCGACCTCTCCACATGGGAGTCGAAGGGCTACACCTTC. Translating it yields CASSISGDLSTWESKGYTF.

For this clone: One end of the junction does not line up with germline, which may come from a read error. The genes are TRBV3-1 (or the pseudogene TRBV3-2) and TRBJ2-7, with 8 bases that match TRBD2. The germline V gene has CDR1 LGHDT and CDR2 YNNKEL (reference sequence). This CDR3 contains 12 residues. The CDR3 nucleotides read TGTGCCAGCAGCCAAGCCAGCGGGAGTCCTGCCTTC. Its translation is CASSQASGSPAF.

The chain is built from TRBV6-6 and TRBJ1-2, with 8 bases identical to TRBD1. V gave up 6 bases and J gave up 7 bases; unmatched junction bases: 13. CDR1 and CDR2 (germline): MNHNY, SVGAGI (reference sequence). The CDR3 sequence is 15 residues long. The CDR3: CASRMNRGAIGGYTF. The CDR3 nucleotides are TGTGCCAGCAGGATGAACAGGGGGGCTATTGGTGGCTACACCTTC.

The V call is TRBV28, the J call TRBJ1-4; a weak D match, TRBD1 (5 bases). The CDR3 is 14 amino acids. In germline, CDR1 is MDHEN, CDR2 SYDVKM. V was cut by 4 bases and J by 13 bases, with 19 bases left in between. The CDR3 loop reads CASSSEQGPIRLFF. The CDR3 bases are TGTGCCAGCAGTTCGGAGCAGGGTCCGATTAGACTGTTTTTT.

Only one count was recorded for this clone. The chain has TRBV7-6 and TRBJ2-1; TRBD2 agrees at 13 bases. The length of the CDR3 is 17 residues. CDR1 SGHVS and CDR2 FNYEAQ come from the germline V gene. Losses at the gene ends were 5 bases for V and 9 bases for J; bases not matched to a gene: 13. The CDR3 sequence is CASSPTWTSGSLGEQFF. The CDR3 nucleotides read TGTGCCAGCAGCCCCACTTGGACTAGCGGGAGTTTGGGTGAGCAGTTCTTC.

This clone came up a few times. The V gene is TRBV5-1, the J gene TRBJ1-2; D call uncertain. The CDR3 has 13 residues. Germline V CDR1 and CDR2: SGHRS, YFSETQ. V was trimmed by 0 bases and J by 5 bases, leaving 8 bases between them. CDR3 loop: CASSLEADYGYTF. The CDR3 DNA is TGCGCCAGCAGCTTGGAAGCCGATTATGGCTACACCTTC. The full variable domain, in which reference TRBV5-1 and TRBJ1-2 provide the parts outside the CDR3, is KAGVTQTPRYLIKTRGQQVTLSCSPISGHRSVSWYQQTPGQGLQFLFEYFSETQRNKGNFPGRFSGRQFSNSRSEMNVSTLELGDSALYLCASSLEADYGYTFGSGTRLTVV.

The genes are TRBV27 and TRBJ2-2; 10 bases map to TRBD2. Germline trimming cut 5 bases from V and 6 bases from J; bases unmatched to any gene: 9. Germline V CDR1 and CDR2: MNHEY, SMNVEV (reference sequence). CDR3 size: 16 residues. This CDR3 reads CASSLYWTSGAGELFF. The CDR3, as DNA: TGTGCCAGCAGTCTATATTGGACTAGCGGAGCCGGGGAGCTGTTTTTT.

The chain couples TRBV15 to TRBJ2-5, with 7 nucleotides matching TRBD2. Germline-derived CDR1 and CDR2 are LNHNV and YYDKDF (reference sequence). The CDR3 is made up of 15 amino acids. V shed 0 bases and J 1 base; nucleotides not matched to a gene: 2. CDR3: CATSRDLAAQETQYF. CDR3 DNA: TGTGCCACCAGCAGAGATCTAGCGGCCCAAGAGACCCAGTACTTC.

The chain uses TRBV7-6 and TRBJ2-1; tentatively, D is TRBD1 (7 bases). CDR1 and CDR2 (germline): SGHVS, FNYEAQ. This CDR3 contains 15 residues. V lost 5 bases and J lost 9, with 20 bases in between. CDR3 sequence: CASSPEGALPREQFF. The DNA for the CDR3 is TGTGCCAGCAGCCCGGAGGGGGCGCTCCCCCGTGAGCAGTTCTTC.

The chain links TRBV7-9 to TRBJ1-2; 8 bases are a match to TRBD1. CDR1 and CDR2 from the germline V gene are SEHNR and FQNEAQ (reference sequence). This CDR3 has 12 amino acids. V was pared by 5 bases and J by 8 bases, with 4 bases of the junction left unmatched. CDR3 region: CASSPGGWGYTF. The CDR3 bases are TGTGCCAGCAGCCCAGGGGGCTGGGGCTACACCTTC.

The V call is TRBV5-1, the J call TRBJ2-1; 14 bases are a match to TRBD2. The length of the CDR3 is 16 residues. Germline CDR1 SGHRS, CDR2 YFSETQ. The junction had 7 bases not matched to a gene; V was cut back by 4 bases and J by 7 bases. CDR3 region: CASSPGTSGRINEQFF. CDR3 nucleotide sequence: TGCGCCAGCAGCCCGGGGACTAGCGGGAGAATAAATGAGCAGTTCTTC.

The chain carries TRBV6-1 and TRBJ1-1; D unclear. The germline gives CDR1 MNHNS, CDR2 SASEGT. The CDR3 spans 12 residues. V lost 3 bases to trimming and J lost 7 bases, with 9 bases between them. The CDR3 protein is CASSEVGGEAFF. The CDR3, as DNA: TGTGCCAGCAGTGAGGTGGGAGGTGAAGCTTTCTTT.